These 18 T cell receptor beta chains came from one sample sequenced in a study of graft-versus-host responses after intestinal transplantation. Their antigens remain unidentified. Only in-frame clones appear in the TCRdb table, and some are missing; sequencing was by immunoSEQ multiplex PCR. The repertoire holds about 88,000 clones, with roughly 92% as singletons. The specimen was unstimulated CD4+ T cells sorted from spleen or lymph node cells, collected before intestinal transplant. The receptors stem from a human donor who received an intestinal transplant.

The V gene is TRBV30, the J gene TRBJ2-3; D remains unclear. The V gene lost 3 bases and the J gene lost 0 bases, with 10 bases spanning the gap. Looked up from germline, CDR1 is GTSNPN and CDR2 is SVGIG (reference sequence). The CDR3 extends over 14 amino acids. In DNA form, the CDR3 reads TGTGCCTGGAGGAGCATTTCTAGCACAGATACGCAGTATTTT. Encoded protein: CAWRSISSTDTQYF.

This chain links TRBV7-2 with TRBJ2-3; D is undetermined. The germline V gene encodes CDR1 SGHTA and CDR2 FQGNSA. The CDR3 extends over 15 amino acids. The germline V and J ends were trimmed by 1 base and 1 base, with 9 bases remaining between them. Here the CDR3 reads CASSLGGVRTDTQYF. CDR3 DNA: TGTGCCAGCAGCTTAGGTGGGGTTCGCACAGATACGCAGTATTTT.

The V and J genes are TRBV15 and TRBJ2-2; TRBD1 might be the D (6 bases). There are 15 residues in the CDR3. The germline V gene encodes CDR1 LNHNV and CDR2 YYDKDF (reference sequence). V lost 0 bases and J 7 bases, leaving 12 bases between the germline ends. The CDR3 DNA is TGTGCCACCAGCAGAGACAGGGGAGTGAGCGGGGAGCTGTTTTTT. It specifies CATSRDRGVSGELFF.

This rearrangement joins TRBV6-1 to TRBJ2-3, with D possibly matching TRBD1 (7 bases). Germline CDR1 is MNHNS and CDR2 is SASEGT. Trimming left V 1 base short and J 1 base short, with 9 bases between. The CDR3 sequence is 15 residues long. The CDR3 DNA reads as TGTGCCAGCAGTGAAGTCAGGGGGGGCACAGATACGCAGTATTTT. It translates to CASSEVRGGTDTQYF.

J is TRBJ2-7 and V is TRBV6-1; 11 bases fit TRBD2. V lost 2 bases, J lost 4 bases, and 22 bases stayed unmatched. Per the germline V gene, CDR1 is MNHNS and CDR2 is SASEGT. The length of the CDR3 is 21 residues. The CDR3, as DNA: TGTGCCAGCAGTGAAAGGGGCCTGCCGGGACTAGCGGCCCCAAGACTGTACGAGCAGTACTTC. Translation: CASSERGLPGLAAPRLYEQYF.

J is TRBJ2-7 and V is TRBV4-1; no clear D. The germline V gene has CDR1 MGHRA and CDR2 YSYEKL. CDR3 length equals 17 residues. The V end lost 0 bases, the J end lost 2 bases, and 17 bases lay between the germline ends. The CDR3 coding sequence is TGCGCCAGCAGCCAAGATCCCCACGCTGCCCCTACCTACGAGCAGTACTTC. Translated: CASSQDPHAAPTYEQYF.

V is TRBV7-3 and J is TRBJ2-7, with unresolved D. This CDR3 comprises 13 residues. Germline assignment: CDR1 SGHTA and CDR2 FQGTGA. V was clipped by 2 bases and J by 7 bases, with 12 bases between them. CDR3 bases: TGTGCCAGCAGCTTAGGACGGAGCCTAGAGCAGTACTTC. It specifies CASSLGRSLEQYF.

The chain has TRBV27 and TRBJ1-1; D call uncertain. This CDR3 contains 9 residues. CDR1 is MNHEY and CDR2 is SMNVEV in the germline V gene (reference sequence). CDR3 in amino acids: CESNTEAFF. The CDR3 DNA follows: TGTGAGTCGAACACTGAAGCTTTCTTT.

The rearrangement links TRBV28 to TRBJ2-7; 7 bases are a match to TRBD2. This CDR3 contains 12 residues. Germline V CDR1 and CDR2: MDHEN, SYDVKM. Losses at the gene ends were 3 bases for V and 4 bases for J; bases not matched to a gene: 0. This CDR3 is CASSLGGYEQYF. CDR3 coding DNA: TGTGCCAGCAGTTTGGGGGGGTACGAGCAGTACTTC.

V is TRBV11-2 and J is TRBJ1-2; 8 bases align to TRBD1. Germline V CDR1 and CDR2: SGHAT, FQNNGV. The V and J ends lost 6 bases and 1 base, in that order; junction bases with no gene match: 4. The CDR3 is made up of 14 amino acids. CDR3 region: CASSQGALNYGYTF. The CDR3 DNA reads TGTGCCAGCAGTCAGGGGGCCCTTAACTATGGCTACACCTTC.

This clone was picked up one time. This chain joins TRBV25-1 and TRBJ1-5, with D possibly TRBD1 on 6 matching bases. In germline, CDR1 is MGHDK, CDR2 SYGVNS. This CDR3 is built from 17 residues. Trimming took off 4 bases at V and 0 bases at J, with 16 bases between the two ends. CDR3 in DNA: TGTGCCAGCAGTGGGGGCGGTGGGGGCCATAGCAATCAGCCCCAGCATTTT. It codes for CASSGGGGGHSNQPQHF.

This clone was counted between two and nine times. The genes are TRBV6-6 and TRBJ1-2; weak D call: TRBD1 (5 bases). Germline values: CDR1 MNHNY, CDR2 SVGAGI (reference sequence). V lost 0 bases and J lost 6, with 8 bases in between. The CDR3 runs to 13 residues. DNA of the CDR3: TGTGCCAGCAGTTACTCGGAGGGGAATGGCTACACCTTC. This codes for CASSYSEGNGYTF.

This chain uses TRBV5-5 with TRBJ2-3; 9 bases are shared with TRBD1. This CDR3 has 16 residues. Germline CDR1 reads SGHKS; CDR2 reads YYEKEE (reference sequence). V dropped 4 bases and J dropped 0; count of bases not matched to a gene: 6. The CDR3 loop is CASSPQGAVSTDTQYF. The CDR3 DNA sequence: TGTGCCAGCAGCCCACAGGGGGCGGTGAGCACAGATACGCAGTATTTT. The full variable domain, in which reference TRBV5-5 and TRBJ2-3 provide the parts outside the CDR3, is DAGVTQSPTHLIKTRGQQVTLRCSPISGHKSVSWYQQVLGQGPQFIFQYYEKEERGRGNFPDRFSARQFPNYSSELNVNALLLGDSALYLCASSPQGAVSTDTQYFGPGTRLTVL.

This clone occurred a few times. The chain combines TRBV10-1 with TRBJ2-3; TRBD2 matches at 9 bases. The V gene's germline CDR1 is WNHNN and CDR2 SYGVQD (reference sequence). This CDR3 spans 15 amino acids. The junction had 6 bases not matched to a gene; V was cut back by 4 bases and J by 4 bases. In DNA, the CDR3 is TGCGCCAGCAGTGCGTCGTTAGCGGGAGCAGATACGCAGTATTTT. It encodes CASSASLAGADTQYF.

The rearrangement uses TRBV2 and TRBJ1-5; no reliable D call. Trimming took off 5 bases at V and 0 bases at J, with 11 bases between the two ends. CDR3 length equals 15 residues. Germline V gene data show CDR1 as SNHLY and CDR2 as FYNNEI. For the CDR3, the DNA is TGTGCCAGCAGTCCCGCGTGGGTTAGCAATCAGCCCCAGCATTTT. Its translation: CASSPAWVSNQPQHF.

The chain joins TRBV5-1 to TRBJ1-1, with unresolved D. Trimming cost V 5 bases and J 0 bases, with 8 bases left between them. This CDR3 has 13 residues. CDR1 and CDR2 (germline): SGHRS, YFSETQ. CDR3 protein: CASRSGVNTEAFF. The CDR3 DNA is TGCGCCAGCAGATCCGGGGTGAACACTGAAGCTTTCTTT.

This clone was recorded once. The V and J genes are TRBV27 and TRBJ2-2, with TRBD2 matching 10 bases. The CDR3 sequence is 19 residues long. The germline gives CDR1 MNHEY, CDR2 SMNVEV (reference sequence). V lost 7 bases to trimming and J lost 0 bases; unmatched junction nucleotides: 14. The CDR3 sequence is CASTSITLAGAPNTGELFF. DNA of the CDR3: TGTGCCAGCACTTCCATCACCCTAGCGGGAGCTCCGAACACCGGGGAGCTGTTTTTT.

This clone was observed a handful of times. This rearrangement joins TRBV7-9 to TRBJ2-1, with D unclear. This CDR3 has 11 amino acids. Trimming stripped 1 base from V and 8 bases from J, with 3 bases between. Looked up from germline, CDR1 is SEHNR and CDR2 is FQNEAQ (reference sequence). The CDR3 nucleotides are TGTGCCAGCAGCTTAGTGGATGAGCAGTTCTTC. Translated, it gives CASSLVDEQFF.